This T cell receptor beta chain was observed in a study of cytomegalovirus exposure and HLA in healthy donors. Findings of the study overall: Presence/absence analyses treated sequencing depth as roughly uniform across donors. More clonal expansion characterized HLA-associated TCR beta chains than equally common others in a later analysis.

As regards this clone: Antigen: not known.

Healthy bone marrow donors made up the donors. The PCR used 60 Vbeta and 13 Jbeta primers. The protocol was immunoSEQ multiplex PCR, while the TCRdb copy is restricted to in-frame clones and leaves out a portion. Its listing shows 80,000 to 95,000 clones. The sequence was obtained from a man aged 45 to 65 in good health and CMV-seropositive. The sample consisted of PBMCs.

The CDR3 region has the DNA TGCAGCGCTGGGGACAGGTCCTACGAGCAGTACTTC. It codes for CSAGDRSYEQYF. J is TRBJ2-7 and V is TRBV29-1; 8 nucleotides match TRBD1. J gave up 1 base and V 7 bases, and 3 bases lay outside the gene matches. CDR1 SQVTM and CDR2 ANQGSEA come from the germline V gene. This CDR3 contains 12 residues.